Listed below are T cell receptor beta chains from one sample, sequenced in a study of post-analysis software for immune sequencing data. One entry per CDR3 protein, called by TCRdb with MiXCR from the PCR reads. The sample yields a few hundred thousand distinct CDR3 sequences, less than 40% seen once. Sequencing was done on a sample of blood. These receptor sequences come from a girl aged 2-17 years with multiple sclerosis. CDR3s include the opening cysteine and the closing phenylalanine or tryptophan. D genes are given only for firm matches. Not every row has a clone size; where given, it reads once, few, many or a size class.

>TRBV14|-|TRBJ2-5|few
CASSPRAGSETQYF
TGTGCCAGCAGCCCAAGAGCCGGGAGCGAGACCCAGTACTTC
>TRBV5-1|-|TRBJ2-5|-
CASSLDRAFQETQYF
TGCGCCAGCAGCTTGGACCGGGCGTTCCAAGAGACCCAGTACTTC
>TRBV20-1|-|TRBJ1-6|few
CSAPGGSPLHF
TGCAGTGCTCCGGGAGGGTCACCCCTCCACTTT
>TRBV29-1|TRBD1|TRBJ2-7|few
CSVTPGQGTYEQYF
TGCAGCGTTACCCCGGGACAGGGTACCTACGAGCAGTACTTC
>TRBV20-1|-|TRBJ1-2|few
CSAREGRSYGYTF
TGCAGTGCTAGAGAGGGCAGGAGCTATGGCTACACCTTC
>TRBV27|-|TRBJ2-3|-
CASSLSAGVRTDTQYF
TGTGCCAGCAGTTTATCGGCAGGGGTCCGCACAGATACGCAGTATTTT
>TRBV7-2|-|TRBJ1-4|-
CASSLDSATNEKLFF
TGTGCCAGCAGCTTAGACAGTGCAACTAATGAAAAACTGTTTTTT
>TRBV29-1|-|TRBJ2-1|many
CSVVREGVHNEQFF
TGCAGCGTTGTGAGAGAGGGGGTGCACAATGAGCAGTTCTTC
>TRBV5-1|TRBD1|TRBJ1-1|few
CASRGQGRVDTEAFF
TGCGCCAGCAGGGGACAGGGGAGGGTCGACACTGAAGCTTTCTTT
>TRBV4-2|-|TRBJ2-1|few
CASSPRVNNEQFF
TGTGCCAGCAGCCCTCGGGTTAACAATGAGCAGTTCTTC
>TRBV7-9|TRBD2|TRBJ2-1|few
CASSLGGGAANEQFF
TGTGCCAGCAGCCTAGGCGGGGGGGCTGCCAATGAGCAGTTCTTC
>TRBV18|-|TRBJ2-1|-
CASSLMENYNEQFF
TGTGCCAGCTCCCTCATGGAAAACTACAATGAGCAGTTCTTC
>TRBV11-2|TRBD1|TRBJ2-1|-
CASSLDDRGYNEQFF
TGTGCCAGCAGCTTAGATGACAGGGGGTACAATGAGCAGTTCTTC